The T cell receptor (beta chain) under discussion was sequenced for a study of CXCR3-negative and CXCR3-positive naive CD8 T cells. General observations from the study: A higher hydrophobicity marked the TRB CDR3s of CXCR3-positive naive cells versus CXCR3-negative naive cells.

Remarks on this clonotype: Its antigen is as yet unknown.

This CDR3 spans 12 amino acids. Germline CDR1 and CDR2: SNHLY and FYNNEI. It was by 5' RACE with UMI labels that the TRB cDNA libraries were prepared. TCRdb re-called the 5' RACE reads and catalogs CDR3 proteins one per entry, DNA excluded. The sample holds under 150,000 distinct CDR3 sequences. This TCR was recovered from a human donor in good health. Some clones in this sample may be carry-over from other donors' samples. V gene TRBV2 combines with J gene TRBJ2-7. Sequenced input: naive CXCR3+ CD8+ T cells from blood. This sample's subset: CD45RO-CCR7+CD27+CD95- naive CD8+ T cells expressing CXCR3 (TNR3+). This chain's CDR3 is CASTPSPYEQYF.